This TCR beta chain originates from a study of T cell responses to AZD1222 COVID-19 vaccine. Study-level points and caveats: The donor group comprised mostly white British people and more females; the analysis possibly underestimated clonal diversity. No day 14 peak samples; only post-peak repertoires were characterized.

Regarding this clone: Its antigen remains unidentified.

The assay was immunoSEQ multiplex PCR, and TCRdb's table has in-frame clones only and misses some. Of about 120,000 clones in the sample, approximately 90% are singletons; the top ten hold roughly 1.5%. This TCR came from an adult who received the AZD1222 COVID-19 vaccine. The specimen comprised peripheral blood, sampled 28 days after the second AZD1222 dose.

This CDR3 is CASSQPGDRGSNEQFF. The DNA of the CDR3 is TGTGCCAGCTCACAACCGGGGGACAGGGGTTCCAATGAGCAGTTCTTC. The chain couples TRBV18 to TRBJ2-1; TRBD1 matches at 10 bases. Unmatched junction bases numbered 9, after V lost 4 bases and J lost 6 bases. CDR1 is KGHSH, CDR2 LQKENI, per germline. There are 16 residues in the CDR3.